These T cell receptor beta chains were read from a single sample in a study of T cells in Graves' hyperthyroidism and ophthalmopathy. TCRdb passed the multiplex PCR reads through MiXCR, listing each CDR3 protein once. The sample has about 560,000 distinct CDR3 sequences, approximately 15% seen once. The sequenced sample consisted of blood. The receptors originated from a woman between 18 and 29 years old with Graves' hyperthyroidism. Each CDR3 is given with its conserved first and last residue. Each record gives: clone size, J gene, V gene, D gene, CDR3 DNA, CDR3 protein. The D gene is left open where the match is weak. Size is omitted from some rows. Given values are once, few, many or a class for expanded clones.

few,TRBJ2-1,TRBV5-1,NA,TGCGCCAGCACCCCCACTCCTCGGCCCTACAATGAGCAGTTCTTC,CASTPTPRPYNEQFF
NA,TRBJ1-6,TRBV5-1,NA,TGCGCCAGCAGCTTGTATTTACAGGGCAATTCACCCCTCCACTTT,CASSLYLQGNSPLHF
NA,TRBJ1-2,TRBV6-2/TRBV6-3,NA,TGTGCCAGCAGTTATGAGAAATATGGCTACACCTTC,CASSYEKYGYTF
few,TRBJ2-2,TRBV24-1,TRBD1,TGTGCCACCAGCAAAGTCGGGACAGGCAACACCGGGGAGCTGTTTTTT,CATSKVGTGNTGELFF
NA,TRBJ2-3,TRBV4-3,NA,TGCGCCAGCAGCCGCCAACTCGCAGAGTCTCCACGTACGCAGTATTTT,CASSRQLAESPRTQYF
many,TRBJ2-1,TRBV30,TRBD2,TGTGCCTGGTCCCCGGACCCGGGACTAGATGAGCAGTTCTTC,CAWSPDPGLDEQFF
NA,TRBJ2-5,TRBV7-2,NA,TGTGCCAGCAGCTCCCCATCAGCAAAAGAGACCCAGTACTTC,CASSSPSAKETQYF
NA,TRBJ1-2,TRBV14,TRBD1,TGTGCCAGCAGCACGCAGGGGGCAAGTCAAAGAACCTTC,CASSTQGASQRTF
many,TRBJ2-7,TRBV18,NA,TGTGCCAGCTCGAATGCAGGGATGGGTGAGCAGTACTTC,CASSNAGMGEQYF
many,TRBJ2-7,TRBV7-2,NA,TGTGCCAGCAGCTTGAATCGGCCCGAGCTGTTTTACGAGCAGTACTTC,CASSLNRPELFYEQYF
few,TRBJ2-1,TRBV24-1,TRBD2,TGTGCCACCAGTGATTCCCTGGCGGGAGAGCGCTCTGAGCAGTTCTTC,CATSDSLAGERSEQFF
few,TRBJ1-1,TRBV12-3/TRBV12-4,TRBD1,TGTGCCAGCAGTGGACCGGGACAGGGGAATACTGAAGCTTTCTTT,CASSGPGQGNTEAFF
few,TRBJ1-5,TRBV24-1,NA,TGTGCCACCAGTGACTCCGGGGACAGCAATCAGCCCCAGCATTTT,CATSDSGDSNQPQHF
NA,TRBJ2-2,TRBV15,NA,TGTGCCACCAGCGCTCGGACACCTTCGAACACCGGGGAGCTGTTTTTT,CATSARTPSNTGELFF
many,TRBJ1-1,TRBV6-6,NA,TGTGCCAGCAGTTACAAGGGCCGCACTGAAGCTTTCTTT,CASSYKGRTEAFF
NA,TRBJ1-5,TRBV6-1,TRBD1,TGTGCCAGCAGTGAATTGTGGACAGGGGGTTTCCCGGAGCCCCAGCATTTT,CASSELWTGGFPEPQHF
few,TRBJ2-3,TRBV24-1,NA,TGTGCCACCAGTGTTTGGCAGGGCGACACAGATACGCAGTATTTT,CATSVWQGDTDTQYF
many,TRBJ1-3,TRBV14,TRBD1,TGTGCCAGCAGCCTTCAAGCCCACAGGGGTTTCAGCTCTGGAAACACCATATATTTT,CASSLQAHRGFSSGNTIYF
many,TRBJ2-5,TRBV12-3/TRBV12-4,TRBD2,TGTGCCAGCAGTCCTCTAGCGGGCCCGGGGGAGACCCAGTACTTC,CASSPLAGPGETQYF
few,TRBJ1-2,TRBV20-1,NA,TGCAGTGCTAGTTTTCGTACCCGTGGCTACACCTTC,CSASFRTRGYTF
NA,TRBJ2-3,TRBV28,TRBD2,TGTGCCAGTACCGGGACTAGCGGGAGTATCGGCACAGATACGCAGTATTTT,CASTGTSGSIGTDTQYF
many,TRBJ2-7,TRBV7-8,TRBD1,TGTGCCAGCAGCTTAGCAGGGGGCTACGAGCAGCACTTC,CASSLAGGYEQHF
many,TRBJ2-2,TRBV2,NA,TGTGCCAGCAGTGAGTTCACTATCCGCACCGGGGAGCTGTTTTTT,CASSEFTIRTGELFF
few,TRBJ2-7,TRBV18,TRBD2,TGTGCCAGCTCACCACGCCTTGCTCGGGGGGGGAATGATCAGTACTTC,CASSPRLARGGNDQYF
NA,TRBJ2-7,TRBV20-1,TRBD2,TGCAGTGCCAAGATGTCCGCTAGCGGGAGTCGGTACGAGCAGTACTTC,CSAKMSASGSRYEQYF
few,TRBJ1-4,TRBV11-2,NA,TGTGCCAGCAGCTTTTGGGCCCACTCTAATGAAAAACTGTTTTTT,CASSFWAHSNEKLFF
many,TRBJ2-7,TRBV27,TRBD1,TGTGCCAGCAGTTCACGGGACAGCACCTACGAGCAGTACTTC,CASSSRDSTYEQYF
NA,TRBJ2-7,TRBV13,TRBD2,TGTGCCAGCAGTTCAACAGGGCTAGCGGGAGGCCCCGGCTACGAGCAGTACTTC,CASSSTGLAGGPGYEQYF
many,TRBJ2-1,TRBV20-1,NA,TGCAGTGCAGAGGGGGCGGGCGGGAGTTCCTACAATGAGCAGTTCTTC,CSAEGAGGSSYNEQFF
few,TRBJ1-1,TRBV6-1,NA,TGTGCCAGCAGTCGCTTGGGGAGCAACACTGAAGCTTTCTTT,CASSRLGSNTEAFF